This T cell receptor beta chain derives from a study of radiation and T cells in renal cell carcinoma. Whole-study findings and limits: In blood, top tumor clones expanded by 2 weeks, shrinking by 4.

Described time point: blood 2 weeks post-SBRT. Regarding treatment: 15 Gy SBRT to primary tumor, nephrectomy 4 weeks later. Blood was sampled at baseline, 2 weeks and 4 weeks after SBRT. V shed 5 bases and J shed 7 bases, with 18 bases lying between them. The V gene's germline CDR1 is SGHNT and CDR2 YENEEA. This CDR3 is built from 14 residues. As concerns this clone: As yet, its antigen is unknown.

Here immunoSEQ multiplex PCR was the method, and the copy in TCRdb shows in-frame clones only, minus some. The sample yields roughly 49,000 clones, roughly 78% seen once. Sequencing used blood, obtained from a patient whose treatment included radiotherapy and nephrectomy. The sequence was collected from a woman in her 70s with renal cell carcinoma. This chain links TRBV11-3 with TRBJ2-7; D unclear. The CDR3 loop is CASSHPGQAGEQYF. As DNA, the CDR3 is TGTGCCAGCAGCCATCCCGGGCAGGCTGGGGAGCAGTACTTC.